One sample yielded the 17 T cell receptor beta chains listed below, sequenced in a study of CD8+ T cells in alopecia areata. RNA was extracted and reverse transcribed into cDNA as the sequencing template. Method: immunoSEQ multiplex PCR; TCRdb's copy keeps in-frame clones and lacks some. The sample consists of more than 150,000 clones, around 50% of them appearing once. Described treatment: oral pan-JAK inhibitor, 5-10 mg twice daily. Sample: CD8+ T cells sorted from blood, taken at week 24, from a patient treated with tofacitinib. These TCRs come from a human donor with alopecia areata.

The chain links TRBV30 to TRBJ2-7; D unresolved. Germline loops: CDR1 GTSNPN, CDR2 SVGIG (reference sequence). The CDR3 covers 13 residues. The V and J ends lost 2 bases and 4 bases respectively, with 12 bases between them. In DNA, the CDR3 is TGTGCCTGGAGTCCGAACGGCCGTTACGAGCAGTACTTC. Its translation is CAWSPNGRYEQYF.

Concerning this clone itself: Lacking the conserved final phenylalanine or tryptophan, this CDR3 likely reflects a read error. The J gene is TRBJ1-1, the V gene TRBV5-1, with TRBD1 identical over 8 bases. The V and J ends lost 1 base and 3 bases, in that order; junction bases with no gene match: 8. The germline V gene has CDR1 SGHRS and CDR2 YFSETQ. CDR3 length: 16 amino acids. CDR3: CASSLSGRGPYTEAFL. In DNA form, the CDR3 reads TGCGCCAGCAGCTTGTCGGGCAGGGGGCCTTACACTGAAGCTTTCCTT.

This chain links TRBV13 with TRBJ1-1; D uncertain. The V and J ends lost 2 bases and 1 base respectively, with 8 bases between them. Germline V gene data show CDR1 as PRHDT and CDR2 as FYEKMQ (reference sequence). This CDR3 has 14 residues. As DNA, the CDR3 is TGTGCCAGCAGCTTACCAACAGAGAACACTGAAGCTTTCTTT. Translated, it gives CASSLPTENTEAFF.

Worth noting for this clone: At one end, the junction sequence differs from germline, possibly due to a read error. J is TRBJ1-1 and V is TRBV7-2; no reliable D call. CDR3 length: 14 residues. Germline CDR1 and CDR2: SGHTA and FQGNSA. The CDR3 sequence is CASSVVSTDTEAFF. CDR3 coding DNA: TGTGCCAGTTCCGTTGTATCCACCGACACCGAAGCTTTCTTT.

The rearrangement uses TRBV15 and TRBJ1-2, with D possibly being TRBD1 (6 bases). Per the germline V gene, CDR1 is LNHNV and CDR2 is YYDKDF (reference sequence). The CDR3 spans 14 residues. V was cut by 6 bases and J by 1 base, with 12 bases left in between. In DNA, the CDR3 is TGTGCCACCAGGGGGAACAGGGTTAACTATGGCTACACCTTC. It translates to CATRGNRVNYGYTF.

The chain carries TRBV2 and TRBJ1-2; 10 nucleotides agree with TRBD1. This CDR3 has 13 residues. Germline trimming cut 8 bases from V and 8 bases from J; bases unmatched to any gene: 8. Germline V gene data show CDR1 as SNHLY and CDR2 as FYNNEI. CDR3 bases: TGTGCCAGCCGCCGGGACAGGGGCAGGGGCTACACCTTC. It translates to CASRRDRGRGYTF.

V and J are TRBV9 and TRBJ2-3; perhaps TRBD2 as D (7 bases). There are 16 residues in the CDR3. V lost 0 bases to trimming and J lost 1 base, with 12 bases between them. Germline CDR1 reads SGDLS; CDR2 reads YYNGEE. The DNA for the CDR3 is TGTGCCAGCAGCGTAGAGGGGGGGATCGGCACAGATACGCAGTATTTT. Encoded protein: CASSVEGGIGTDTQYF.

V usage is TRBV7-2 and J usage is TRBJ2-1, with D uncertain. CDR1 is SGHTA, CDR2 FQGNSA, per germline. The CDR3 loop spans 11 amino acids. Trimming removed 1 base from V and 7 bases from J, with 2 bases in between. CDR3 sequence reads: CASSLVNEQFF. The CDR3 coding sequence is TGTGCCAGCAGCTTAGTGAATGAGCAGTTCTTC. Complete variable domain (other parts from reference TRBV7-2 and TRBJ2-1): GAGVSQSPSNKVTEKGKDVELRCDPISGHTALYWYRQSLGQGLEFLIYFQGNSAPDKSGLPSDRFSAERTGGSVSTLTIQRTQQEDSAVYLCASSLVNEQFFGPGTRLTVL.

In the case of this clone: Different DNA sequences within this sample yield the same CDR3. The chain is built from TRBV5-6 and TRBJ2-7; 8 bases map to TRBD1. Germline CDR1 reads SGHDT; CDR2 reads YYEEEE. There are 14 residues in the CDR3. The V segment lost 3 bases and the J segment 1 base; nucleotides outside the gene matches: 3. The CDR3 spells CASSYGTGSYEQYF. The CDR3 DNA is TGTGCCAGCAGCTACGGGACAGGATCCTACGAGCAGTACTTC. Filled out from reference TRBV5-6 and TRBJ2-7, the complete variable domain reads DAGVTQSPTHLIKTRGQQVTLRCSPKSGHDTVSWYQQALGQGPQFIFQYYEEEERQRGNFPDRFSGHQFPNYSSELNVNALLLGDSALYLCASSYGTGSYEQYFGPGTRLTVT.

This clone was recorded a few times. The rearrangement joins TRBV7-9 to TRBJ2-7, with 10 bases that match TRBD1. V gave up 4 bases and J gave up 2 bases; unmatched junction bases: 11. Germline lookup yields CDR1 SEHNR and CDR2 FQNEAQ (reference sequence). The CDR3 covers 17 residues. The CDR3 spells CASSSPGTGANTYEQYF. The CDR3 nucleotides are TGTGCCAGCAGCTCGCCCGGGACAGGGGCCAACACCTACGAGCAGTACTTC.

The chain joins TRBV19 to TRBJ2-2, with D possibly matching TRBD2 (5 bases). The CDR3 runs to 14 residues. Per the germline V gene, CDR1 is LNHDA and CDR2 is SQIVND (reference sequence). The germline V and J ends were trimmed by 7 bases and 0 bases, with 9 bases remaining between them. The CDR3 region is CASTLGANTGELFF. The CDR3 bases are TGTGCCAGTACCCTGGGAGCGAACACCGGGGAGCTGTTTTTT.

The chain employs TRBV23-1 and TRBJ2-2, with 8 bases that match TRBD1. TRBV23-1 is placed among ORFs of uncertain function. The V and J ends lost 8 bases and 5 bases, in that order; junction bases with no gene match: 7. This CDR3 region has 14 residues. The CDR3 spells CASGNRGRTGELFF. CDR3 sequence (DNA): TGCGCCAGCGGAAACAGGGGGAGAACCGGGGAGCTGTTTTTT.

The rearrangement uses TRBV29-1 and TRBJ1-2; possible D gene TRBD1, 5 bases. CDR3 length: 15 amino acids. V lost 0 bases and J 0 bases, leaving 11 bases between the germline ends. CDR1 SQVTM and CDR2 ANQGSEA come from the germline V gene. The CDR3 protein is CSVEDWGETNYGYTF. As DNA, the CDR3 is TGCAGCGTTGAAGATTGGGGGGAAACTAACTATGGCTACACCTTC.

The J gene is TRBJ2-7, the V gene TRBV25-1, with unresolved D. Trimming took off 11 bases at V and 2 bases at J, with 13 bases between the two ends. This CDR3 comprises 12 residues. Germline V gene sequence: CDR1 MGHDK, CDR2 SYGVNS. CDR3 bases: TGTGCCTCGGGCCGAACCACCTACGAGCAGTACTTC. Translated: CASGRTTYEQYF.

V is TRBV23-1 and J is TRBJ2-7, with a possible D match to TRBD2 (5 bases). TRBV23-1 is labeled an ORF, and its function is uncertain. The V end lost 0 bases, the J end lost 6 bases, and 12 bases lay between the germline ends. CDR3 length: 14 amino acids. The CDR3: CASSQSSGSGEQYF. The CDR3 DNA is TGCGCCAGCAGTCAATCGTCGGGGTCTGGCGAGCAGTACTTC.

V gene TRBV2 combines with J gene TRBJ2-5, with D unresolved. This CDR3 comprises 13 residues. Germline CDR1 reads SNHLY; CDR2 reads FYNNEI. Trimming removed 8 bases at V and 1 base at J, with 11 bases between. Here the CDR3 reads CASSGTVQETQYF. Here the CDR3 DNA reads TGTGCCAGCTCCGGCACCGTCCAAGAGACCCAGTACTTC.

The table lists this clone with a count of one. This chain joins TRBV5-6 and TRBJ1-4, with a tentative D call TRBD1 (6 bases). The CDR3 is 16 residues long. V lost 4 bases and J 8 bases, leaving 21 bases between the germline ends. Germline-derived CDR1 and CDR2 are SGHDT and YYEEEE. The CDR3 DNA sequence: TGTGCCAGCAGCACGTTCAGGAAGGGGGGAAGAGAAAAACTGTTTTTT. As protein: CASSTFRKGGREKLFF.